Listed below are T cell receptor beta chains from one sample, sequenced in a study of molecular identifiers for immune sequencing clone quantification. A single record per CDR3 protein comes from TCRdb applying MiXCR to the PCR reads. This table holds 400,000 to 600,000 distinct CDR3 sequences, about a fifth found once. Sequencing was carried out using naive CD8+ T cells from blood, with Jurkat cell RNA spiked in. Receptor source: a human donor in good health. Some libraries in this study had Jurkat cell RNA spiked in. Each CDR3 is given with its conserved first and last residue. Each record gives: V gene, D gene, J gene, clone size, CDR3 protein, CDR3 DNA. D genes are given only for firm matches. Only some rows state a clone size, as once, few, many or a class for expanded clones.

v_gene: TRBV4-2
d_gene: NA
j_gene: TRBJ2-7
abundance: many
CDR3aa: CASSQDAVGSYYEQYF
CDR3nt: TGTGCCAGCAGCCAAGATGCGGTTGGATCTTACTACGAGCAGTACTTC

v_gene: TRBV25-1
d_gene: NA
j_gene: TRBJ2-7
abundance: NA
CDR3aa: CAGSERHRSEQYF
CDR3nt: TGTGCCGGCAGTGAAAGACACAGGTCCGAGCAGTACTTC

v_gene: TRBV9
d_gene: NA
j_gene: TRBJ1-3
abundance: many
CDR3aa: CASSVDGGSGNTIYF
CDR3nt: TGTGCCAGCAGCGTAGACGGGGGCTCTGGAAACACCATATATTTT

v_gene: TRBV19
d_gene: NA
j_gene: TRBJ2-1
abundance: NA
CDR3aa: CASSNGLGLRNEQFF
CDR3nt: TGTGCCAGTAGTAATGGACTGGGTTTACGTAACGAGCAGTTCTTC

v_gene: TRBV4-1
d_gene: NA
j_gene: TRBJ2-1
abundance: few
CDR3aa: CASSQEIQGWYNEQFF
CDR3nt: TGCGCCAGCAGCCAAGAAATCCAGGGTTGGTACAATGAGCAGTTCTTC

v_gene: TRBV6-6
d_gene: TRBD2
j_gene: TRBJ2-1
abundance: NA
CDR3aa: CASSYELAGYNEQFF
CDR3nt: TGTGCCAGCAGTTACGAACTAGCGGGATACAATGAGCAGTTCTTC

v_gene: TRBV7-2
d_gene: TRBD2
j_gene: TRBJ2-3
abundance: NA
CDR3aa: CASSAGTSGGYTDTQYF
CDR3nt: TGTGCCAGCAGCGCAGGGACTAGCGGGGGGTACACAGATACGCAGTATTTT

v_gene: TRBV28
d_gene: TRBD2
j_gene: TRBJ2-7
abundance: many
CDR3aa: CASSIRLAGSAYEQYF
CDR3nt: TGTGCCAGCAGTATCCGACTAGCGGGGTCAGCCTACGAGCAGTACTTC

v_gene: TRBV9
d_gene: NA
j_gene: TRBJ2-7
abundance: NA
CDR3aa: CASSVAPLYEQYF
CDR3nt: TGTGCCAGCAGCGTCGCTCCTCTCTACGAGCAGTACTTC

v_gene: TRBV7-9
d_gene: TRBD1
j_gene: TRBJ2-7
abundance: many
CDR3aa: CASSSGQVSYEQYF
CDR3nt: TGTGCCAGCAGCTCCGGACAGGTGTCCTACGAGCAGTACTTC

v_gene: TRBV7-9
d_gene: NA
j_gene: TRBJ2-5
abundance: NA
CDR3aa: CACSQGLDETQYF
CDR3nt: TGTGCCTGCAGCCAGGGTTTGGATGAGACCCAGTACTTC

v_gene: TRBV7-9
d_gene: NA
j_gene: TRBJ2-1
abundance: NA
CDR3aa: CATLPESYNEQFF
CDR3nt: TGTGCCACCCTCCCGGAGTCATACAATGAGCAGTTCTTC

v_gene: TRBV5-4
d_gene: NA
j_gene: TRBJ2-3
abundance: NA
CDR3aa: CASSPPGRGADTQYF
CDR3nt: TGTGCCAGCAGCCCACCCGGGCGCGGGGCAGATACGCAGTATTTT

v_gene: TRBV15
d_gene: TRBD2
j_gene: TRBJ2-7
abundance: few
CDR3aa: CATSNQRGPYEQYF
CDR3nt: TGTGCCACCAGCAACCAGCGGGGGCCCTACGAGCAGTACTTC

v_gene: TRBV20-1
d_gene: TRBD1
j_gene: TRBJ1-5
abundance: many
CDR3aa: CSAPTGTGGVEGYQPQHF
CDR3nt: TGCAGTGCTCCTACCGGGACAGGGGGCGTCGAAGGGTATCAGCCCCAGCATTTT

v_gene: TRBV19
d_gene: NA
j_gene: TRBJ1-5
abundance: NA
CDR3aa: CASSIGGRSNRPQHF
CDR3nt: TGTGCCAGTAGTATAGGTGGACGGAGCAATCGGCCCCAGCATTTT

v_gene: TRBV27
d_gene: NA
j_gene: TRBJ1-2
abundance: many
CDR3aa: CASSLARANYGYTF
CDR3nt: TGTGCCAGCAGTTTGGCGAGGGCTAACTATGGCTACACCTTC

v_gene: TRBV20-1
d_gene: NA
j_gene: TRBJ2-1
abundance: many
CDR3aa: CSAKGLGGTYEQFF
CDR3nt: TGCAGTGCGAAAGGACTAGGGGGGACCTATGAGCAGTTCTTC

v_gene: TRBV4-3
d_gene: TRBD2
j_gene: TRBJ2-3
abundance: many
CDR3aa: CASSQLTSGRDTQYF
CDR3nt: TGCGCCAGCAGCCAATTGACTAGCGGGAGAGATACGCAGTATTTT

v_gene: TRBV28
d_gene: NA
j_gene: TRBJ2-2
abundance: NA
CDR3aa: CASSFRGLTTGELFF
CDR3nt: TGTGCCAGCAGTTTTCGGGGACTTACCACCGGGGAGCTGTTTTTT

v_gene: TRBV27
d_gene: TRBD1
j_gene: TRBJ1-5
abundance: many
CDR3aa: CASSSRMVQGANQPQHF
CDR3nt: TGTGCCAGCAGTTCCCGAATGGTGCAGGGGGCCAATCAGCCCCAGCATTTT

v_gene: TRBV4-3
d_gene: NA
j_gene: TRBJ2-7
abundance: NA
CDR3aa: CASSQDGTRFYEQYF
CDR3nt: TGCGCCAGCAGCCAAGACGGGACAAGATTTTACGAGCAGTACTTC

v_gene: TRBV9
d_gene: NA
j_gene: TRBJ2-5
abundance: many
CDR3aa: CASSVEGVDGETQYF
CDR3nt: TGTGCCAGCAGCGTAGAAGGGGTTGACGGAGAGACCCAGTACTTC